Listed below are T cell receptor beta chains from one sample, sequenced in a study of blood T cells in healthy people across ages. A single record per CDR3 protein comes from TCRdb applying MiXCR to the 5' RACE reads. The table lists about 290,000 distinct CDR3 sequences, 27% of them singletons. The sequenced sample was blood. Every receptor here comes from a woman aged 70 to 79 in good health. Each CDR3 is given with its conserved first and last residue. D genes are given only for firm matches. Clone size, where shown, is once, few, many, or a class for clones that have expanded.

D gene,J gene,CDR3 length,clone size,V gene,CDR3 DNA,CDR3 protein
TRBD1,TRBJ2-4,14,.,TRBV3-1,TGTGCCAGCAGCCACCAGGGGGCTAAAAACATTCAGTACTTC,CASSHQGAKNIQYF
.,TRBJ2-5,15,.,TRBV20-1,TGCAGTGCTAGAGGCGTGGGGGGTACCCAAGAGACCCAGTACTTC,CSARGVGGTQETQYF
.,TRBJ2-1,15,.,TRBV6-5,TGTGCCAGCAGTTACCCGAGTGTAAAGGGGATGGAGCAGTTCTTC,CASSYPSVKGMEQFF
.,TRBJ2-1,13,few,TRBV7-6,TGTGCCAGCAGCTTAGGTGTTAAGAATGAACAGTTCTTC,CASSLGVKNEQFF
TRBD1,TRBJ1-2,14,many,TRBV7-6,TGTGCCAGCAGCCCTGGACAGGGGGGCTATGGCTACACCTTC,CASSPGQGGYGYTF
TRBD1,TRBJ1-2,14,.,TRBV6-5,TGTGCCACATCCGAGAACAGGGGAGACTATGGCTACACCTTC,CATSENRGDYGYTF
.,TRBJ2-1,15,.,TRBV4-1,TGCGCCAGCAGCCAACCAGGGATTGCAGGCAATGAGCAGTTCTTC,CASSQPGIAGNEQFF
.,TRBJ1-2,10,few,TRBV29-1,TGCAGCGTTGAGGGGGGATTGTACACCTTC,CSVEGGLYTF
.,TRBJ2-5,15,few,TRBV7-3,TGTGCCAGCAGCTCCGATGGACTAAAAGGGGAGACCCAGTACTTC,CASSSDGLKGETQYF
.,TRBJ1-4,14,.,TRBV9,TGTGCCAGCAGCTTGAGGGGGACTAATGAAAAACTGTTTTTT,CASSLRGTNEKLFF
.,TRBJ2-6,17,.,TRBV20-1,TGCAGTGCTAGACACAATTCAGGGTTCACTGGGGCCAACGTCCTGACTTTC,CSARHNSGFTGANVLTF
.,TRBJ2-3,14,.,TRBV15,TGTGCCACCAGTCCCGGGGGTACCACAGATACGCAGTATTTT,CATSPGGTTDTQYF
TRBD1,TRBJ1-2,13,.,TRBV7-3,TGTGCCAGCAGTCCAGGACAGGGAGATGGCTACACCTTC,CASSPGQGDGYTF
TRBD2,TRBJ2-3,17,.,TRBV11-2,TGTGCCAGCAGCTCCGGGACTAGCAAGCCAACTACAGATACGCAGTATTTT,CASSSGTSKPTTDTQYF
TRBD2,TRBJ2-5,15,.,TRBV18,TGTGCCAGCTCCCAACTAGCGGCGACATACAATGAGCAGTCCTTC,CASSQLAATYNEQSF
.,TRBJ2-1,15,.,TRBV20-1,TGCAGTGCTAGCGGAGGCCTGGACCTCAATGGTGAGCAGTTCTTC,CSASGGLDLNGEQFF
.,TRBJ2-3,15,.,TRBV27,TGTGCCAGCAGCTTAGGCGACCTTAAGGCAGATACGCAGTATTTT,CASSLGDLKADTQYF